These 14 T cell receptor beta chains came from one sample sequenced in a study of T cell clusters in autoimmune cytopenias. TRB rearrangements were amplified by touch-down multiplex PCR with mixed TRB-A/B primers. No DNA is given; TCRdb re-called the multiplex PCR reads and lists each CDR3 protein once. The table lists approximately 8,000 distinct CDR3 sequences, with approximately 4.7% in the top ten. TRB was amplified from around 250 ng of peripheral blood genomic DNA per sample. The specimen was peripheral blood. All receptors come from a human donor with an autoimmune cytopenia or autoimmune hepatitis (not recorded which).

This chain links TRBV12-3 or TRBV12-4 with TRBJ2-1; the TCRdb call, TRBD2, lacks DNA for checking. The CDR3 spans 16 residues. CDR3 amino acids: CASTTGTSGRYSEQFF.

This clonotype ranks as medium-sized in terms of frequency. This chain uses TRBV7-9 with TRBJ2-2; TCRdb proposes TRBD1, but this gene call is untestable without DNA. Germline assignment: CDR1 SEHNR and CDR2 FQNEAQ (reference sequence). This CDR3 contains 16 residues. The CDR3 sequence: CASPRDSFANTGELFF.

The V and J genes are TRBV9 and TRBJ1-1; the D call of TRBD1 rests on TCRdb alone, since no DNA is present to check it. The CDR3 is 14 residues long. The V gene's germline CDR1 is SGDLS and CDR2 YYNGEE. The CDR3 protein is CASSVEGAGAEAFF. Combining the CDR3 with reference TRBV9 and TRBJ1-1 gives the whole variable domain DSGVTQTPKHLITATGQRVTLRCSPRSGDLSVYWYQQSLDQGLQFLIQYYNGEERAKGNILERFSAQQFPDLHSELNLSSLELGDSALYFCASSVEGAGAEAFFGQGTRLTVV.

This chain connects TRBV4-3 to TRBJ2-6; there is no DNA to check the TCRdb D call of TRBD1. Germline V CDR1 and CDR2: LGHNA, YSLEER. This CDR3 is built from 17 residues. CDR3 sequence: CASSHSGTGPGANVLTF.

V gene TRBV5-1 combines with J gene TRBJ2-1; TCRdb returns TRBD1, unconfirmable since there is no DNA. The germline V gene encodes CDR1 SGHRS and CDR2 YFSETQ. There are 15 residues in the CDR3. CDR3 loop: CASSLVGQGWDEQFF.

CDR3 sequence: CASSQEGGQAYQPQHF. The genes are TRBV4-2 and TRBJ1-5; TCRdb selects TRBD1, and the lack of DNA leaves this call unchecked. Germline V lookup: CDR1 LGHNA, CDR2 YNFKEQ. The CDR3 covers 16 residues.

This clonotype counts as medium-sized by frequency. The rearrangement uses TRBV7-2 and TRBJ1-2; TCRdb calls TRBD1, which cannot be checked without DNA. This CDR3 has 16 amino acids. CDR1 SGHTA and CDR2 FQGNSA come from the germline V gene. CDR3 in amino acids: CASSFPQGAEDYGYTF.

V is TRBV5-6 and J is TRBJ2-7; without DNA, the TCRdb call of TRBD1 cannot be checked. CDR1 SGHDT and CDR2 YYEEEE come from the germline V gene. The CDR3 extends over 16 amino acids. CDR3 in amino acids: CASSWATGQGTYEQYF.

This clonotype is medium-sized by frequency. J is TRBJ1-6 and V is TRBV27; TCRdb's D call of TRBD1 is untestable without DNA. This CDR3 contains 14 residues. Germline lookup yields CDR1 MNHEY and CDR2 SMNVEV (reference sequence). The CDR3 region is CASSSRGRNSPLHF.

J is TRBJ2-7 and V is TRBV6-1; TCRdb calls TRBD1, which cannot be checked without DNA. The germline gives CDR1 MNHNS, CDR2 SASEGT. This CDR3 contains 13 residues. The CDR3 is CARPPGQGIEQYF.

The rearrangement links TRBV12-3 or TRBV12-4 to TRBJ1-1; TCRdb's D gene call, TRBD1, goes unchecked for lack of DNA. This CDR3 spans 13 amino acids. The CDR3 sequence: CASRPWGEGEAFF.

The rearrangement links TRBV12-3 or TRBV12-4 to TRBJ1-5; as DNA is missing, the TRBD1 call by TCRdb cannot be tested. This CDR3 spans 15 amino acids. The CDR3 sequence is CASSPGTGIGQPQHF.

The chain recombines TRBV20-1 with TRBJ2-2; TCRdb proposes TRBD1, but this gene call is untestable without DNA. This CDR3 region has 12 residues. The germline gives CDR1 DFQATT, CDR2 SNEGSKA (reference sequence). This CDR3 is CSARGGVGELFF.

This clonotype counts as medium-sized by frequency. V and J are TRBV7-9 and TRBJ1-2; the TCRdb D gene call, TRBD1, has no DNA to confirm it. Per the germline V gene, CDR1 is SEHNR and CDR2 is FQNEAQ (reference sequence). The CDR3 totals 16 residues. The CDR3 spells CASSQGDYRGEYGYTF.